What follows is one T cell receptor (beta chain) and its context. What it binds is unknown. Researchers report immunoSEQ v3.0 was run at survey level. Only in-frame clones appear in the TCRdb table, and some are missing; sequencing was by immunoSEQ multiplex PCR. This sample yields over 15,000 clones, of which less than 85% are seen a single time; 13% to 15% belongs to the top ten. The record originates from a study of long-term antiretroviral therapy in people with HIV. Study-level points and caveats: Pre-ART clonal expansion yielded clones that dominated the repertoire at all time points. Blood sampling spanned 2004 to 2017, possibly under older ART regimens.

Germline CDR1 reads SGHAT; CDR2 reads FQNNGV. V lost 5 bases, J lost 1 base, and 9 bases lay in between. There are 13 residues in the CDR3. The sequence was obtained from a woman aged 45-60 years with HIV. V is TRBV11-2 and J is TRBJ2-7; unclear D gene. The sample in question was unsorted PBMCs, obtained 0.5 years before starting antiretroviral therapy. The CDR3: CASSRTFSYEQYF. In nucleotides, the CDR3 is TGTGCCAGCAGCCGGACGTTTTCCTACGAGCAGTACTTC.